Sequencing of this TCR beta chain was carried out in a study of early T cells in non-severe SARS-CoV-2 infection. The V end was cut by 5 bases, the J end by 8 bases, with 9 bases between. The CDR3 is 10 residues long. Germline loops: CDR1 SQVTM, CDR2 ANQGSEA. Attached unique molecular identifiers marked individual cDNA molecules. TCRdb analysed the 5' RACE reads with MiXCR anew, one entry per CDR3 protein. The data contain 120,000 or so distinct CDR3 sequences, roughly 12% of them singletons. The chain recombines TRBV29-1 with TRBJ1-1; the D is unclear. The TCR sequence derives from an adult who was a healthcare worker with PCR-confirmed SARS-CoV-2 infection or an uninfected control (not recorded which). The sequences come from whole blood, collected at baseline. This CDR3 is CSVFGLEAFF. As DNA, the CDR3 is TGCAGCGTTTTCGGCCTGGAAGCTTTCTTT.